These T cell receptor beta chains were read from a single sample in a study of blood T cell repertoires in COVID-19. Data came from immunoSEQ multiplex PCR; TCRdb stores just in-frame clones and leaves some out. In the table there are nearly 30,000 clones, roughly nine tenths of which are singletons. The source material was peripheral blood. The receptors come from a human donor in a cohort sampled during active COVID-19. CDR3s include the opening cysteine and the closing phenylalanine or tryptophan. Fields, in order: clone size, D gene, J gene, V gene, CDR3 protein, CDR3 DNA. D genes are given only for firm matches. Clone size is stated in some rows and not others, as once, few, many or a class when expanded.

clone_size: .; d_call: .; j_call: TRBJ1-1; v_call: TRBV7-8; cdr3_aa: CASSLARPWGRITEAFF; cdr3_nt: TGTGCCAGCAGCTTAGCCAGGCCGTGGGGGAGGATAACTGAAGCTTTCTTT
clone_size: .; d_call: TRBD2; j_call: TRBJ2-1; v_call: TRBV9; cdr3_aa: CASSAMAGGPNEQFF; cdr3_nt: TGTGCCAGCAGCGCTATGGCGGGGGGACCCAATGAGCAGTTCTTC
clone_size: .; d_call: TRBD1; j_call: TRBJ1-2; v_call: TRBV7-2; cdr3_aa: CASRDRANYGYTF; cdr3_nt: TGTGCCAGCCGGGACAGGGCGAACTATGGCTACACCTTC
clone_size: .; d_call: .; j_call: TRBJ1-1; v_call: TRBV3-1/TRBV3-2; cdr3_aa: CASSQVREEAFF; cdr3_nt: TGTGCCAGCAGCCAAGTTCGAGAAGAAGCTTTCTTT
clone_size: .; d_call: .; j_call: TRBJ1-1; v_call: TRBV5-6; cdr3_aa: CASSLLLNEAFF; cdr3_nt: TGTGCCAGCAGCTTGCTTCTAAATGAAGCTTTCTTT
clone_size: few; d_call: .; j_call: TRBJ1-1; v_call: TRBV5-6; cdr3_aa: CASSLGQTVLPNTEAFF; cdr3_nt: TGTGCCAGCAGCTTGGGACAGACGGTCCTCCCAAACACTGAAGCTTTCTTT
clone_size: .; d_call: TRBD1; j_call: TRBJ1-4; v_call: TRBV9; cdr3_aa: CASSPRGLSNEKLFF; cdr3_nt: TGTGCCAGCAGCCCCAGGGGGCTGAGTAATGAAAAACTGTTTTTT
clone_size: .; d_call: .; j_call: TRBJ2-7; v_call: TRBV30; cdr3_aa: CAWSVLSEQYF; cdr3_nt: TGTGCCTGGAGTGTGCTTAGTGAGCAGTACTTC
clone_size: once; d_call: .; j_call: TRBJ1-1; v_call: TRBV7-2; cdr3_aa: CASSPPMRTGGGTEAFF; cdr3_nt: TGTGCCAGCAGCCCCCCTATGAGAACTGGAGGTGGCACTGAAGCTTTCTTT
clone_size: .; d_call: TRBD1; j_call: TRBJ1-4; v_call: TRBV6-2/TRBV6-3; cdr3_aa: CASSPNPGTGAEKLFF; cdr3_nt: TGTGCCAGCAGCCCCAATCCCGGGACAGGTGCTGAAAAACTGTTTTTT
clone_size: .; d_call: .; j_call: TRBJ2-7; v_call: TRBV5-6; cdr3_aa: CASSLRSSDSRNEQYF; cdr3_nt: TGTGCCAGCAGCTTGAGGAGCTCGGACTCTCGAAACGAGCAGTACTTC
clone_size: .; d_call: .; j_call: TRBJ1-1; v_call: TRBV30; cdr3_aa: CAWSAEKAFF; cdr3_nt: TGTGCCTGGAGTGCCGAGAAGGCTTTCTTT
clone_size: .; d_call: TRBD2; j_call: TRBJ2-5; v_call: TRBV3-1/TRBV3-2; cdr3_aa: CASSQRGVETQYF; cdr3_nt: TGTGCCAGCAGCCAGCGGGGGGTGGAGACCCAGTACTTC
clone_size: .; d_call: .; j_call: TRBJ2-1; v_call: TRBV19; cdr3_aa: CASRARVSSYNEQFF; cdr3_nt: TGTGCCAGCCGCGCCAGGGTAAGCTCCTACAATGAGCAGTTCTTC
clone_size: .; d_call: TRBD2; j_call: TRBJ2-3; v_call: TRBV7-3; cdr3_aa: CASSLASGGPDTQYF; cdr3_nt: TGTGCCAGCAGCTTAGCTAGCGGGGGGCCAGATACGCAGTATTTT
clone_size: once; d_call: TRBD1; j_call: TRBJ2-7; v_call: TRBV5-5; cdr3_aa: CASRVDRGGEQYF; cdr3_nt: TGTGCCAGCAGAGTGGACAGGGGGGGCGAGCAGTACTTC
clone_size: few; d_call: TRBD1; j_call: TRBJ1-1; v_call: TRBV4-1; cdr3_aa: CASSQEQGVNTEAFF; cdr3_nt: TGCGCCAGCAGCCAAGAGCAGGGGGTGAACACTGAAGCTTTCTTT
clone_size: once; d_call: TRBD1; j_call: TRBJ1-2; v_call: TRBV6-5; cdr3_aa: CASSYSEGGADGYTF; cdr3_nt: TGTGCCAGCAGTTACTCGGAAGGGGGCGCGGATGGCTACACCTTC
clone_size: .; d_call: .; j_call: TRBJ2-2; v_call: TRBV4-3; cdr3_aa: CASSPPAGPGELFF; cdr3_nt: TGCGCCAGCAGCCCCCCGGCAGGGCCCGGGGAGCTGTTTTTT
clone_size: .; d_call: .; j_call: TRBJ2-7; v_call: TRBV19; cdr3_aa: CASSPPGSYEQYF; cdr3_nt: TGTGCCAGTAGTCCCCCCGGCTCCTACGAGCAGTACTTC
clone_size: medium-sized; d_call: .; j_call: TRBJ2-7; v_call: TRBV5-6; cdr3_aa: CASSSPEGYEQYF; cdr3_nt: TGTGCCAGCAGCAGCCCTGAGGGCTACGAGCAGTACTTC
clone_size: .; d_call: TRBD2; j_call: TRBJ2-3; v_call: TRBV7-2; cdr3_aa: CASSLTSGTDTQYF; cdr3_nt: TGTGCCAGCAGCTTAACTAGCGGCACAGATACGCAGTATTTT
clone_size: .; d_call: .; j_call: TRBJ2-3; v_call: TRBV11-3; cdr3_aa: CASSPTGSDTQYF; cdr3_nt: TGTGCCAGCAGCCCTACAGGGTCAGATACGCAGTATTTT
clone_size: .; d_call: .; j_call: TRBJ2-7; v_call: TRBV12-3/TRBV12-4; cdr3_aa: CARAGKSYEQYF; cdr3_nt: TGTGCCAGGGCAGGGAAGTCCTACGAGCAGTACTTC
clone_size: .; d_call: TRBD2; j_call: TRBJ2-1; v_call: TRBV4-3; cdr3_aa: CASSQAGGLAAYNEQFF; cdr3_nt: TGCGCCAGCAGCCAAGCAGGCGGACTAGCGGCCTACAATGAGCAGTTCTTC
clone_size: .; d_call: TRBD1; j_call: TRBJ1-3; v_call: TRBV28; cdr3_aa: CASSFPSGGSGNTIYF; cdr3_nt: TGTGCCAGCAGTTTCCCGTCAGGGGGTAGCGGAAACACCATATATTTT
clone_size: .; d_call: TRBD1; j_call: TRBJ2-7; v_call: TRBV2; cdr3_aa: CASEGGDRASEQYF; cdr3_nt: TGTGCCAGTGAGGGAGGGGACAGGGCCTCCGAGCAGTACTTC
clone_size: few; d_call: .; j_call: TRBJ2-2; v_call: TRBV13; cdr3_aa: CASSLIVGFGELFF; cdr3_nt: TGTGCCAGCAGCTTGATCGTGGGCTTCGGGGAGCTGTTTTTT
clone_size: .; d_call: .; j_call: TRBJ1-4; v_call: TRBV6-5; cdr3_aa: CATQGSANEKLFF; cdr3_nt: TGTGCCACCCAGGGGAGCGCTAATGAAAAACTGTTTTTT
clone_size: .; d_call: .; j_call: TRBJ1-4; v_call: TRBV4-3; cdr3_aa: CASSQSGPTYEKLFF; cdr3_nt: TGCGCCAGCAGCCAAAGTGGGCCGACATATGAAAAACTGTTTTTT
clone_size: .; d_call: TRBD2; j_call: TRBJ2-5; v_call: TRBV7-9; cdr3_aa: CASSLGVAGGRETQYF; cdr3_nt: TGTGCCAGCAGCCTAGGGGTAGCGGGGGGCCGGGAGACCCAGTACTTC
clone_size: .; d_call: .; j_call: TRBJ1-5; v_call: TRBV7-9; cdr3_aa: CASSSTARGNQPQHF; cdr3_nt: TGTGCCAGCAGCTCCACGGCCAGGGGCAATCAGCCCCAGCATTTT
clone_size: .; d_call: .; j_call: TRBJ2-6; v_call: TRBV6-2/TRBV6-3; cdr3_aa: CASSYARTRANVLTF; cdr3_nt: TGTGCCAGCAGTTATGCCCGGACAAGGGCCAACGTCCTGACTTTC
clone_size: .; d_call: TRBD1; j_call: TRBJ2-1; v_call: TRBV6-2/TRBV6-3; cdr3_aa: CASSYPRDRGYNEQFF; cdr3_nt: TGTGCCAGCAGTTACCCCCGGGACAGGGGCTACAATGAGCAGTTCTTC
clone_size: .; d_call: .; j_call: TRBJ1-5; v_call: TRBV6-4; cdr3_aa: CASSERGGDQPQHF; cdr3_nt: TGTGCCAGCAGTGAAAGGGGTGGGGATCAGCCCCAGCATTTT
clone_size: few; d_call: .; j_call: TRBJ1-5; v_call: TRBV7-2; cdr3_aa: CASSLGRWPQHF; cdr3_nt: TGTGCCAGCAGCTTAGGCAGGTGGCCCCAGCATTTT
clone_size: .; d_call: .; j_call: TRBJ2-7; v_call: TRBV7-6; cdr3_aa: CASSLETEFYEQYF; cdr3_nt: TGTGCCAGCAGCTTAGAGACAGAGTTCTACGAGCAGTACTTC